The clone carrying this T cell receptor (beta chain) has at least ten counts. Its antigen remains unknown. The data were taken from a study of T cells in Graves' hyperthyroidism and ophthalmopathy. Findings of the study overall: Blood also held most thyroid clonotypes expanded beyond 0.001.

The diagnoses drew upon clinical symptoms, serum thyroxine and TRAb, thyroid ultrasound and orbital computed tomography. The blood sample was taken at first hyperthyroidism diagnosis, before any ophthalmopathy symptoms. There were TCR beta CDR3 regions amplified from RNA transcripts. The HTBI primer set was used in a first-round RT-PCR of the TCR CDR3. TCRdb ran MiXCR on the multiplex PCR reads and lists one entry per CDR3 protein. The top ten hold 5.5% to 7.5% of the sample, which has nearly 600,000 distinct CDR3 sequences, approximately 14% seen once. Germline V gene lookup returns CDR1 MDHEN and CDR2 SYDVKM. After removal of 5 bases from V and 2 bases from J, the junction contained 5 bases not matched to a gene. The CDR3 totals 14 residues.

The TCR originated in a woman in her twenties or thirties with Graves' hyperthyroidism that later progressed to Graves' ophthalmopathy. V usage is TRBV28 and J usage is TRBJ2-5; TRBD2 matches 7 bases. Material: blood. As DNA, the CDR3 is TGTGCCAGCAGTCCCCGGACTAGGCAAGAGACCCAGTACTTC. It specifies CASSPRTRQETQYF.